Below are 27 T cell receptor beta chains sequenced from a single sample in a study of T-cell reconstitution after alpha-beta-depleted transplantation in children. Unique molecular identifiers were used in preparing the TCRbeta library. TCRdb reprocessed the PCR reads via MiXCR and lists one record per CDR3 protein. The table lists about 260,000 distinct CDR3 sequences, just under 8.5% of them singletons. Sequencing used PBMCs, mostly from graft donor cells, obtained 180 days after TCRalphabeta/CD19-depleted stem cell transplant. The receptors shown here come from a male patient younger than 18 who had a stem cell transplant for acute lymphoblastic leukemia, so the T cells may come from the graft donor.

This clonotype occurred many times. The chain has TRBV7-3 and TRBJ2-7; D gene unclear. This CDR3 is built from 13 residues. Trimming shortened V by 3 bases and J by 5 bases, and 11 bases separated the two germline ends. Germline CDR1 and CDR2: SGHTA and FQGTGA. The CDR3 DNA is TGTGCCAGCAGCTTGACTCAGATAAACGAGCAGTACTTC. It encodes CASSLTQINEQYF. Complete variable domain (other parts from reference TRBV7-3 and TRBJ2-7): GAGVSQTPSNKVTEKGKYVELRCDPISGHTALYWYRQSLGQGPEFLIYFQGTGAADDSGLPNDRFFAVRPEGSVSTLKIQRTERGDSAVYLCASSLTQINEQYFGPGTRLTVT.

The sample holds many counts of this clonotype. This chain joins TRBV5-1 and TRBJ1-2; D ambiguous. V lost 4 bases and J 4 bases, leaving 20 bases between the germline ends. Germline lookup yields CDR1 SGHRS and CDR2 YFSETQ. The CDR3 runs 16 residues. The CDR3 here is CASSHIHSEAPYGYTF. The CDR3 DNA is TGCGCCAGCAGCCACATTCACAGCGAGGCACCCTATGGCTACACCTTC.

This clonotype was counted many times. In DNA form, the CDR3 reads TGTGCCAGCAGCCCCAGGGACAGGGAGAACGAGCAGTACTTC. The encoded protein is CASSPRDRENEQYF. The chain couples TRBV3-1 to TRBJ2-7; TRBD1 agrees at 9 bases. CDR1 LGHDT and CDR2 YNNKEL come from the germline V gene (reference sequence). This CDR3 contains 14 residues. V gave up 4 bases and J gave up 5 bases; unmatched junction bases: 6.

The table lists this clonotype with many counts. The genes are TRBV6-2 or TRBV6-3 and TRBJ2-1, with 7 bases aligning to TRBD1. The CDR3 is made up of 17 amino acids. The germline CDR1 and CDR2 sequences are MNHEY and SVGEGT. V trimming: 4 bases; J trimming: 0 bases; junction bases outside the gene matches: 9. The CDR3 DNA reads as TGTGCCAGCAGTTCGGACAGGCCCTTAAGCTCCTACAATGAGCAGTTCTTC. It encodes CASSSDRPLSSYNEQFF.

This clonotype was observed at least ten times. The chain is built from TRBV7-3 and TRBJ2-3; 8 positions match TRBD1. CDR3 length equals 15 residues. V lost 5 bases to trimming and J lost 4 bases; unmatched junction nucleotides: 8. Per germline, CDR1 SGHTA and CDR2 FQGTGA. The CDR3 spells CASSLGQATADTQYF. In DNA form, the CDR3 reads TGTGCCAGCAGCCTGGGACAGGCGACGGCAGATACGCAGTATTTT.

This clonotype has a count of ten or more. The chain recombines TRBV11-1 with TRBJ2-5; no clear D gene. V gave up 5 bases and J gave up 0 bases, with 10 bases separating them. CDR1 and CDR2 from the germline V gene are SGHAT and FQDESV (reference sequence). The length of the CDR3 is 14 residues. The CDR3 is CASSRSTNQETQYF. The CDR3 nucleotides are TGTGCCAGCAGCCGCTCAACGAACCAAGAGACCCAGTACTTC.

This clonotype was seen repeatedly, ten times or more. The V call is TRBV6-1, the J call TRBJ1-1, with a weak D call TRBD1 (5 bases). Trimming took off 1 base at V and 8 bases at J, with 14 bases between the two ends. This CDR3 has 14 residues. In germline, CDR1 is MNHNS, CDR2 SASEGT. The CDR3 loop reads CASSEVLQALEAFF. CDR3 DNA sequence: TGTGCCAGCAGTGAAGTGTTACAGGCACTCGAAGCTTTCTTT.

This clonotype was recorded a few times. The chain uses TRBV6-1 and TRBJ1-5; D is unresolved. Germline V gives CDR1 MNHNS, CDR2 SASEGT. The CDR3 runs 19 residues. The V gene lost 2 bases and the J gene lost 0 bases, with 20 bases spanning the gap. The CDR3 bases are TGTGCCAGCAGTGAAAAGGTCCTGAGGCATCGGTATAGCAATCAGCCCCAGCATTTT. Residues: CASSEKVLRHRYSNQPQHF.

This clonotype was counted many times. This chain connects TRBV27 to TRBJ1-2; D is undetermined. The V gene's germline CDR1 is MNHEY and CDR2 SMNVEV (reference sequence). This CDR3 is 14 amino acids long. Trimming left V 6 bases short and J 7 bases short, with 18 bases between. CDR3 amino acids: CASSSMEAPGGYTF. As DNA, the CDR3 is TGTGCCAGCAGCTCCATGGAGGCCCCGGGTGGCTACACCTTC.

This clonotype was observed a few times. V and J are TRBV7-6 and TRBJ2-1; TRBD2 aligns across 8 bases. CDR1 and CDR2 from the germline V gene are SGHVS and FNYEAQ. The CDR3 contains 17 residues. After removal of 5 bases from V and 3 bases from J, the junction contained 12 bases not matched to a gene. CDR3: CASSPSRGGNFYNEQFF. The CDR3 coding sequence is TGTGCCAGCAGCCCGAGCCGGGGGGGTAATTTCTACAATGAGCAGTTCTTC.

This clonotype was seen ten or more times. V is TRBV7-2 and J is TRBJ2-7; 8 nucleotides match TRBD2. The CDR3 has 17 amino acids. V was pared by 5 bases and J by 0 bases, with 12 bases of the junction left unmatched. Germline V gene data show CDR1 as SGHTA and CDR2 as FQGNSA. The CDR3 sequence is CASSLSGNVILSYEQYF. CDR3 bases: TGTGCCAGCAGCCTTAGCGGGAACGTGATACTCTCCTACGAGCAGTACTTC. The variable domain in full, with the rest retrieved from reference TRBV7-2 and TRBJ2-7, is GAGVSQSPSNKVTEKGKDVELRCDPISGHTALYWYRQSLGQGLEFLIYFQGNSAPDKSGLPSDRFSAERTGGSVSTLTIQRTQQEDSAVYLCASSLSGNVILSYEQYFGPGTRLTVT.

There are many counts of this clonotype. The V and J genes are TRBV29-1 and TRBJ1-2, with D hard to call. This CDR3 comprises 14 residues. Germline V CDR1 and CDR2: SQVTM, ANQGSEA. The germline V and J ends were trimmed by 4 bases and 4 bases, with 16 bases remaining between them. The CDR3 sequence is CSVVPLLTLYGYTF. The CDR3 DNA follows: TGCAGCGTTGTACCGCTTCTGACCCTCTATGGCTACACCTTC.

This clonotype was found many times. The chain uses TRBV28 and TRBJ2-2; perhaps D is TRBD1 or TRBD2 (5 bases each). Trimming removed 8 bases at V and 5 bases at J, with 24 bases between. Per germline, CDR1 MDHEN and CDR2 SYDVKM. The CDR3 covers 17 residues. The chain's CDR3 is CASVRGSGRVVTGELFF. The CDR3 region has the DNA TGTGCCAGCGTGAGGGGTTCAGGTCGGGTGGTTACCGGGGAGCTGTTTTTT.

This clonotype occurred many times. At one boundary the junction diverges from the germline segment, which might be a read error. This rearrangement joins TRBV7-7 to TRBJ2-2; 9 bases are shared with TRBD2. The length of the CDR3 is 16 residues. Per germline, CDR1 SSHAT and CDR2 FNYEAQ (reference sequence). The CDR3, as DNA: TGTGCTAGCAGCCCCGGGACTAGCCCGAACACCGGGGAGCTGTTTTTT. Translated: CASSPGTSPNTGELFF.

This clonotype occurred many times. J is TRBJ2-2 and V is TRBV5-5, with 8 bases aligning to TRBD1. J gave up 7 bases and V 4 bases, and 6 bases lay outside the gene matches. The CDR3 extends over 14 amino acids. Germline V gene lookup returns CDR1 SGHKS and CDR2 YYEKEE (reference sequence). The CDR3 loop is CASSLRGPGGELFF. CDR3 DNA: TGTGCCAGCAGCCTCAGGGGGCCGGGCGGGGAGCTGTTTTTT.

This clonotype was found many times. This chain joins TRBV18 and TRBJ1-6, with D possibly being TRBD1 (5 bases). The CDR3 loop spans 16 amino acids. Germline loops: CDR1 KGHSH, CDR2 LQKENI. With 3 bases removed from V and 2 bases from J, the gap between germline ends came to 11 bases. This CDR3 reads CASSPGVGPYNSPLHF. The CDR3 DNA sequence: TGTGCCAGCTCACCGGGGGTGGGGCCCTATAATTCACCCCTCCACTTT.

This clonotype was counted at least ten times. V usage is TRBV7-9 and J usage is TRBJ2-7; tentatively, D is TRBD1 or TRBD2 (5 bases each). CDR1 SEHNR and CDR2 FQNEAQ come from the germline V gene (reference sequence). V was shortened by 5 bases and J by 7 bases, with 9 bases between the two germline ends. The CDR3 spans 11 residues. The CDR3 DNA is TGTGCCAGCAGCAGGGACGATGAGCAGTACTTC. Its translation is CASSRDDEQYF.

This clonotype was seen ten or more times. V usage is TRBV28 and J usage is TRBJ1-1; no clear D gene. The V gene's germline CDR1 is MDHEN and CDR2 SYDVKM. This CDR3 has 13 residues. The V end lost 2 bases, the J end lost 3 bases, and 7 bases lay between the germline ends. CDR3 residues: CASSLRRYTEAFF. The CDR3 DNA is TGTGCCAGCAGTTTACGCAGATACACTGAAGCTTTCTTT.

There are many counts of this clonotype. The gene calls are TRBV28 and TRBJ2-5, with D uncertain. Trimming took off 2 bases at V and 4 bases at J, with 8 bases between the two ends. The CDR3 totals 13 residues. Per the germline V gene, CDR1 is MDHEN and CDR2 is SYDVKM. The CDR3 bases are TGTGCCAGCAGTTTAGCTTCCCTAGAGACCCAGTACTTC. Amino acids: CASSLASLETQYF.

This clonotype was counted many times. The chain has TRBV7-7 and TRBJ2-3; TRBD2 matches at 10 bases. CDR1 and CDR2 from the germline V gene are SSHAT and FNYEAQ (reference sequence). The CDR3 length is 17 residues. The junction had 6 bases not matched to a gene; V was cut back by 2 bases and J by 1 base. CDR3 amino acids: CASSLSYSGGRTDTQYF. Written as DNA, the CDR3 is TGTGCCAGCAGCTTATCTTATAGCGGGGGGCGCACAGATACGCAGTATTTT.

At least ten counts were recorded for this clonotype. J is TRBJ2-7 and V is TRBV7-6, with 13 positions matching TRBD2. With 4 bases clipped from V and 2 bases from J, the junction kept 2 bases outside the gene matches. Per the germline V gene, CDR1 is SGHVS and CDR2 is FNYEAQ. The CDR3 sequence is 15 residues long. CDR3 region: CASSWTSGGTYEQYF. For the CDR3, the DNA is TGTGCCAGCAGCTGGACTAGCGGGGGAACCTACGAGCAGTACTTC.

This clonotype was counted many times. V gene TRBV9 combines with J gene TRBJ1-1; perhaps TRBD1 as D (6 bases). Germline CDR1 SGDLS, CDR2 YYNGEE. Trimming cost V 1 base and J 3 bases, with 13 bases left between them. This CDR3 spans 15 amino acids. CDR3 residues: CASSVSGGWDTEAFF. The CDR3 nucleotides read TGTGCCAGCAGCGTATCCGGGGGCTGGGACACTGAAGCTTTCTTT. The whole variable domain, filled in from reference TRBV9 and TRBJ1-1, reads DSGVTQTPKHLITATGQRVTLRCSPRSGDLSVYWYQQSLDQGLQFLIQYYNGEERAKGNILERFSAQQFPDLHSELNLSSLELGDSALYFCASSVSGGWDTEAFFGQGTRLTVV.

This clonotype was found many times. The V call is TRBV20-1, the J call TRBJ2-1; D unresolved. V dropped 6 bases and J dropped 4 bases, with 16 bases sitting between them. Germline loops: CDR1 DFQATT, CDR2 SNEGSKA (reference sequence). The CDR3 runs 14 residues. CDR3 amino acids: CSASPSMVYNEQFF. The CDR3 nucleotides are TGCAGTGCCTCCCCCTCGATGGTTTACAATGAGCAGTTCTTC.

In this sample, this clonotype turned up many times. V and J are TRBV3-1 and TRBJ2-7, with TRBD1 as a possible D gene (5 bases). In germline, CDR1 is LGHDT, CDR2 YNNKEL (reference sequence). The CDR3 has 12 residues. V lost 2 bases, J lost 8 bases, and 10 bases lay in between. CDR3 amino acids: CASSQLQGKQYF. The CDR3 coding sequence is TGTGCCAGCAGCCAATTGCAGGGAAAGCAGTACTTC.

Comments on this clonotype: A much larger clone sits a single nucleotide away, making a read error possible. J is TRBJ1-3 and V is TRBV28, with 8 bases matching TRBD1. Germline V gene data show CDR1 as MDHEN and CDR2 as SYDVKM. Trimming cost V 0 bases and J 1 base; bases outside gene matches: 14. CDR3 length: 20 residues. CDR3 nucleotides: TGTGCCAGCAGTTTATGTGGGGTGGGAGCAGGGGGCAGATCTGGAAACACCATATATTTT. Translated: CASSLCGVGAGGRSGNTIYF.

This clonotype was seen at least ten times. This chain uses TRBV20-1 with TRBJ2-7, with 7 bases aligning to TRBD1. V lost 2 bases to trimming and J lost 1 base; unmatched junction nucleotides: 8. The CDR3 runs to 15 residues. The germline CDR1 and CDR2 sequences are DFQATT and SNEGSKA (reference sequence). The DNA of the CDR3 is TGCAGTGCTAGACAGACCGGGACAGCTTCCTACGAGCAGTACTTC. As protein: CSARQTGTASYEQYF.

This clonotype came up many times. J is TRBJ2-5 and V is TRBV20-1; TRBD2 matches 13 bases. J lost 2 bases, V lost 6 bases, and 3 bases had no gene match. Germline values: CDR1 DFQATT, CDR2 SNEGSKA (reference sequence). The CDR3 loop spans 14 amino acids. The CDR3 DNA reads TGCAGTGCCAAGGGACTAGCGGGGCAAGAGACCCAGTACTTC. Protein: CSAKGLAGQETQYF.